This entry lists 20 T cell receptor beta chains sequenced from one sample in a study of cytomegalovirus exposure and HLA in healthy donors (dated by TCRdb to 2015 to 2018). Library generation was performed with the immunoSEQ multiplex PCR assay. Held by TCRdb, this immuneACCESS table contains in-frame sequences only and omits some clones. Under half of the omission traces to an unresolved V gene where checked; the cause of the rest is unknown. In all, the sample holds about 120,000 clones, and around nine tenths of those were seen once. The leading ten clones occupy under 2% of the sample. Sequencing was performed on PBMCs. These receptors were obtained from a woman between 18 and 29 years old in good health and CMV-seronegative.

The rearrangement uses TRBV15 and TRBJ2-7, with a possible D match to TRBD2 (6 bases). Trimming removed 4 bases from V and 1 base from J, with 8 bases in between. Germline assignment: CDR1 LNHNV and CDR2 YYDKDF (reference sequence). The CDR3 totals 13 residues. CDR3 sequence (DNA): TGTGCCACCAGCAAACGGGGGTCCTACGAGCAGTACTTC. Translating it yields CATSKRGSYEQYF. Combining the CDR3 with reference TRBV15 and TRBJ2-7 gives the whole variable domain DAMVIQNPRYQVTQFGKPVTLSCSQTLNHNVMYWYQQKSSQAPKLLFHYYDKDFNNEADTPDNFQSRRPNTSFCFLDIRSPGLGDTAMYLCATSKRGSYEQYFGPGTRLTVT.

This sequence joins TRBV4-3 and TRBJ1-2; no firm D call. With 0 bases removed from V and 4 bases from J, the gap between germline ends came to 9 bases. This CDR3 comprises 14 residues. From germline, CDR1 is LGHNA and CDR2 YSLEER. The CDR3, as DNA: TGCGCCAGCAGCCAAGATATACGGGGCTATGGCTACACCTTC. This sequence encodes CASSQDIRGYGYTF.

The count of this clone is one. This chain joins TRBV5-1 and TRBJ2-2; tentative D call: TRBD1 (6 bases). Trimming stripped 3 bases from V and 5 bases from J, with 20 bases between. The CDR3 has 17 amino acids. Germline assignment: CDR1 SGHRS and CDR2 YFSETQ. CDR3 DNA sequence: TGCGCCAGCAGCTCACCCCCGACAGGTAGTAATACCGGGGAGCTGTTTTTT. It translates to CASSSPPTGSNTGELFF.

The chain carries TRBV9 and TRBJ2-4; D remains unclear. V was trimmed by 3 bases and J by 0 bases, leaving 7 bases between them. CDR3 length: 14 residues. Germline V gives CDR1 SGDLS, CDR2 YYNGEE. The CDR3 nucleotides are TGTGCCAGCAGCGACGGTCTAGCCAAAAACATTCAGTACTTC. Translation gives CASSDGLAKNIQYF.

The chain recombines TRBV4-3 with TRBJ1-2; 7 bases line up with TRBD1. The germline gives CDR1 LGHNA, CDR2 YSLEER. Trimming at V came to 0 bases and at J to 4 bases, leaving 8 bases not matched to a gene. The CDR3 runs 16 residues. DNA of the CDR3: TGCGCCAGCAGCCAAGAGATTTCGGGACAGCCCTATGGCTACACCTTC. Encoded protein: CASSQEISGQPYGYTF.

The chain is built from TRBV7-9 and TRBJ2-5, with 8 bases lining up with TRBD1. V was pared by 5 bases and J by 5 bases, with 7 bases of the junction left unmatched. The germline V gene encodes CDR1 SEHNR and CDR2 FQNEAQ (reference sequence). There are 14 residues in the CDR3. The CDR3 DNA reads TGTGCCAGCAGCCGAGGATACAGGGGGGAGACCCAGTACTTC. Residues: CASSRGYRGETQYF.

The chain employs TRBV11-2 and TRBJ2-2, with D perhaps TRBD1 (6 bases). Germline V gives CDR1 SGHAT, CDR2 FQNNGV. V was pared by 5 bases and J by 6 bases, with 19 bases between. The CDR3 length is 16 residues. For the CDR3, the DNA is TGTGCCAGCAGCGCCCTCAGGGGTCTAACTCCCGGGGAGCTGTTTTTT. Translated: CASSALRGLTPGELFF.

In this sample, this clone turned up once. The chain employs TRBV28 and TRBJ1-4; no reliable D call. Germline CDR1 reads MDHEN; CDR2 reads SYDVKM. Trimming stripped 2 bases from V and 0 bases from J, with 7 bases between. This CDR3 is built from 15 residues. The chain's CDR3 is CASSLGQATNEKLFF. In DNA, the CDR3 is TGTGCCAGCAGTTTAGGGCAGGCAACTAATGAAAAACTGTTTTTT.

This clone was seen just once. The chain links TRBV7-3 to TRBJ2-1, with a possible D match to TRBD2 (6 bases). Germline CDR1 and CDR2: SGHTA and FQGTGA. This CDR3 is 15 amino acids long. V was shortened by 3 bases and J by 7 bases, with 16 bases between the two germline ends. The CDR3 loop reads CASSLRLAPLNEQFF. CDR3 coding DNA: TGTGCCAGCAGCTTGAGGCTAGCGCCACTTAATGAGCAGTTCTTC. Full variable domain (missing parts from reference TRBV7-3 and TRBJ2-1): GAGVSQTPSNKVTEKGKYVELRCDPISGHTALYWYRQSLGQGPEFLIYFQGTGAADDSGLPNDRFFAVRPEGSVSTLKIQRTERGDSAVYLCASSLRLAPLNEQFFGPGTRLTVL.

V usage is TRBV10-3 and J usage is TRBJ1-6; tentative D call: TRBD1 (5 bases). The ends were cut back, 2 bases at V and 7 bases at J, with 15 bases in the middle. There are 16 residues in the CDR3. Germline assignment: CDR1 ENHRY and CDR2 SYGVKD. CDR3 bases: TGTGCCATCAGTGAGGGGCGGGGCTCGGGAAATTCACCCCTCCACTTT. It yields the protein CAISEGRGSGNSPLHF.

This clone was observed a single time. The V and J genes are TRBV5-5 and TRBJ2-1, with D unresolved. Germline V gene lookup returns CDR1 SGHKS and CDR2 YYEKEE (reference sequence). The V end was cut by 1 base, the J end by 3 bases, with 11 bases between. The CDR3 extends over 15 amino acids. The CDR3, as DNA: TGTGCCAGCAGCTTGAGACTTCAAAACTACAATGAGCAGTTCTTC. It codes for CASSLRLQNYNEQFF.

The chain combines TRBV28 with TRBJ2-5; a weak D match, TRBD2 (5 bases). Per germline, CDR1 MDHEN and CDR2 SYDVKM. CDR3 length: 15 amino acids. Between the trimmed V and J ends, which lost 6 bases and 5 bases, there was a span of 19 bases. CDR3: CASSYSSSGLETQYF. The CDR3 DNA sequence: TGTGCCAGCAGCTATTCGAGCTCGGGGTTGGAGACCCAGTACTTC.

This chain joins TRBV4-1 and TRBJ2-5, with TRBD2 matching over 15 bases. In germline, CDR1 is MGHRA, CDR2 YSYEKL. Trimming removed 4 bases from V and 3 bases from J; junction bases left unmatched: 12. The CDR3 is made up of 19 amino acids. CDR3: CASSPRAWTSGGAEETQYF. The DNA of the CDR3 is TGCGCCAGCAGCCCAAGGGCCTGGACTAGCGGGGGGGCCGAAGAGACCCAGTACTTC.

This rearrangement joins TRBV7-2 to TRBJ1-1; D gene unclear. CDR1 and CDR2 from the germline V gene are SGHTA and FQGNSA. V lost 4 bases and J 0 bases, leaving 6 bases between the germline ends. This CDR3 is built from 13 residues. In nucleotides, the CDR3 is TGTGCCAGCAGCTATAACATGAACACTGAAGCTTTCTTT. Protein product: CASSYNMNTEAFF.

V usage is TRBV5-6 and J usage is TRBJ2-5; D not certain. The germline V gene has CDR1 SGHDT and CDR2 YYEEEE. The V gene lost 0 bases and the J gene lost 1 base, with 16 bases spanning the gap. This CDR3 contains 17 residues. CDR3 region: CASSLESDRVTQETQYF. For the CDR3, the DNA is TGTGCCAGCAGCTTGGAGAGTGATCGGGTAACCCAAGAGACCCAGTACTTC.

This sequence joins TRBV30 and TRBJ2-2; 7 bases match TRBD2. Germline CDR1 is GTSNPN and CDR2 is SVGIG (reference sequence). The CDR3 totals 14 residues. The CDR3 DNA sequence: TGTGCGCTCGAGGGAGGGGCAGGCACCGGGGAGCTGTTTTTT. Translation: CALEGGAGTGELFF.

V is TRBV5-4 and J is TRBJ2-3, with 13 bases that match TRBD2. The CDR3 is 16 amino acids. The trim removed 4 bases at V and 3 bases at J, leaving 5 bases unmatched. Germline CDR1 is SGHNT and CDR2 is YYREEE (reference sequence). The CDR3 region is CASSGGLAGITDTQYF. The CDR3 nucleotides are TGTGCCAGCAGCGGGGGACTAGCGGGGATAACAGATACGCAGTATTTT.

The J gene is TRBJ2-7, the V gene TRBV18, with a possible D match to TRBD1 (6 bases). The CDR3 is 15 residues long. The ends were cut back, 0 bases at V and 2 bases at J, with 11 bases in the middle. The germline CDR1 and CDR2 sequences are KGHSH and LQKENI. The CDR3 sequence is CASSPPGPGAYEQYF. The CDR3 DNA is TGTGCCAGCTCACCACCGGGTCCAGGGGCCTACGAGCAGTACTTC.

The V gene is TRBV25-1, the J gene TRBJ2-1; 9 positions match TRBD2. Germline loops: CDR1 MGHDK, CDR2 SYGVNS. V trimming: 4 bases; J trimming: 8 bases; junction bases outside the gene matches: 6. The CDR3 is made up of 14 amino acids. The CDR3 DNA sequence: TGTGCCAGCAGTGCCGGACTAGCGACAGATGAGCAGTTCTTC. Translating it yields CASSAGLATDEQFF.

V and J are TRBV27 and TRBJ2-2, with D maybe TRBD1 (5 bases). Looked up from germline, CDR1 is MNHEY and CDR2 is SMNVEV (reference sequence). With 8 bases removed from V and 2 bases from J, the gap between germline ends came to 12 bases. The CDR3 has 14 amino acids. The CDR3 loop reads CASGPDRNTGELFF. The CDR3 region has the DNA TGTGCCAGCGGGCCCGACAGAAACACCGGGGAGCTGTTTTTT.